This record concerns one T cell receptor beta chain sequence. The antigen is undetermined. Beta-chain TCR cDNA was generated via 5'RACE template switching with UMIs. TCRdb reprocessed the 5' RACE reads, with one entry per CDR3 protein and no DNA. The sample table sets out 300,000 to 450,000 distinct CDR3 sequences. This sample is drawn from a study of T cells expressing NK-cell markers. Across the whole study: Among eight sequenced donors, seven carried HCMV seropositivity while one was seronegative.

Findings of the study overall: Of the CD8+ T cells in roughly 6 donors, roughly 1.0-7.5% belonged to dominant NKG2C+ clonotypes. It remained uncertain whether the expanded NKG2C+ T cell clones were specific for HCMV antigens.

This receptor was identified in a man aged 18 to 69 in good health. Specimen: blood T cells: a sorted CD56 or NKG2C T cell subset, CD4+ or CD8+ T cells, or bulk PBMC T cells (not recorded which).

This CDR3 reads CASRKQALTGELFF. The chain couples TRBV12-3 or TRBV12-4 to TRBJ2-2; TCRdb lists TRBD1, though no DNA is available to test this call. The CDR3 has 14 residues.